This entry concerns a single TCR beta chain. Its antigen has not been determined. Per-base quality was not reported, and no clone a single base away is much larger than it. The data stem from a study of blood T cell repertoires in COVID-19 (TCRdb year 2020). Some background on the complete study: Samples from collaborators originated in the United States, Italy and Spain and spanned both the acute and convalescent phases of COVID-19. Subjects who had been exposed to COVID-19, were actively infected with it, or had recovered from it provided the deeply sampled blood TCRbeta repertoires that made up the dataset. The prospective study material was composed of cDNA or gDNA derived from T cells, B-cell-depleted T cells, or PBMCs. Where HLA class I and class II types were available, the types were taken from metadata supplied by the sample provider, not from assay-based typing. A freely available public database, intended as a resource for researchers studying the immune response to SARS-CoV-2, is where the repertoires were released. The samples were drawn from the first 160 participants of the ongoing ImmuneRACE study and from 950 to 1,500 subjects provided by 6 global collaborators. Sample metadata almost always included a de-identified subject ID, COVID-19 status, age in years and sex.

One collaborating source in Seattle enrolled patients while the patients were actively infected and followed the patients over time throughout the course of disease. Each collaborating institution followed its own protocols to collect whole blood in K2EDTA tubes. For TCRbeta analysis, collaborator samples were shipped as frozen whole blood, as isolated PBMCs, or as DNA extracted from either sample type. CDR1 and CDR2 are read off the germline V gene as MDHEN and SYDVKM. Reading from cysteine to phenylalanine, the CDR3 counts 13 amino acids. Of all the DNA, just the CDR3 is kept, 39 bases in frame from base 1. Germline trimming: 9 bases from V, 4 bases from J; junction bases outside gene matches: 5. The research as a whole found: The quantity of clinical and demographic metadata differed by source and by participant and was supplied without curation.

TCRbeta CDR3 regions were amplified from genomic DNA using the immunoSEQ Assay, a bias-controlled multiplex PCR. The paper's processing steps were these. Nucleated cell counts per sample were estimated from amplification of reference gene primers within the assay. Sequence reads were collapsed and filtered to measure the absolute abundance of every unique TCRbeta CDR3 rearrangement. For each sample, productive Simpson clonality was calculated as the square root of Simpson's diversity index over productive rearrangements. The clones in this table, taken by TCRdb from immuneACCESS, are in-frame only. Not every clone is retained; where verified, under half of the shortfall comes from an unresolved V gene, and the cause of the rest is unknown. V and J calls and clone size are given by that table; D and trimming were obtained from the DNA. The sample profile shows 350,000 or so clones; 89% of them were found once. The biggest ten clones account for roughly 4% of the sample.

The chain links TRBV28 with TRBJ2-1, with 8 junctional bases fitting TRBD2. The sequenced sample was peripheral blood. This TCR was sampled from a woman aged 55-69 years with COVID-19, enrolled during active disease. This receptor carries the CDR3 CASVAGRYNEQFF. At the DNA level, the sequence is TGTGCCAGTGTAGCGGGGAGGTACAATGAGCAGTTCTTC.